This TCR beta chain was documented in a study of neurological immune-mediated disorders. Findings and caveats of the study: Repertoires from 18 of 34 multiple sclerosis patients grouped phylogenetically into a related-CDR3 cluster, suggesting a possible signature.

The CDR3 sequence is 14 residues long. Trimming removed 8 bases at V and 4 bases at J, with 17 bases between. Germline V gene lookup returns CDR1 SEHNR and CDR2 FQNEAQ (reference sequence). About this clonotype: Its antigen is not known.

Over 200 million TCR-beta sequences, together covering 15-18 subjects, were produced by every individual sequencing run that was carried out. MiXCR, run by TCRdb on the 5' RACE reads, gives a single entry per CDR3 protein. The repertoire holds tens of thousands of distinct CDR3 sequences, 2.5% to 3% seen once, with more than 0.95% in the top ten. This rearrangement joins TRBV7-9 to TRBJ1-2; D is perhaps TRBD1 (5 bases). The sequence was obtained from a woman between 25 and 40 years old with multiple sclerosis. What was sequenced was PBMCs. The CDR3 DNA reads as TGTGCCAGCTCCTTAGAGACGGGGGGCTATGGCTACACCTTC. Amino acids: CASSLETGGYGYTF.